This paragraph covers one T cell receptor beta chain sequence. This clone was seen more than once but under ten times. Its antigen is not yet known. The sample holds no much larger clone one base away, and base qualities are not on file. Whole blood was collected in K2EDTA tubes by collaborating institutions according to the institutions' own protocols. For TCRbeta analysis, collaborators shipped samples as frozen whole blood, isolated PBMCs, or DNA extracted from either of those sample types. TCRbeta CDR3 regions were amplified from genomic DNA by means of the immunoSEQ Assay, a bias-controlled multiplex PCR. Turning to the authors' computational methods: Within the assay, amplification of reference gene primers was used to estimate how many nucleated cells each sample contained. Sequence reads were collapsed and filtered to measure the absolute abundance of every unique TCRbeta CDR3 rearrangement. Productive Simpson clonality was computed per sample as the square root of Simpson's diversity index over productive rearrangements. Here the immuneACCESS table is served through TCRdb, limited to in-frame sequences with V and J called. Missing clones are a known gap in these copies; in checked studies unresolved V genes cover under half, and the rest lacks a known reason. V, J and clone size reflect that table, while D and trimming were determined from the DNA. This sample holds roughly 250,000 clones; about 89% were observed only once. Clones ranked in the top ten supply around 0.84% of the sample.

The data are from a study of blood T cell repertoires in COVID-19 (TCRdb year 2020). A note on the overall study: Samples from collaborators originated in the United States, Italy and Spain and spanned both the acute and convalescent phases of COVID-19. Nearly every sample came with metadata listing a de-identified subject ID, COVID-19 status, age in years and sex. Where HLA class I and class II types were available, the types were taken from metadata supplied by the sample provider, not from assay-based typing. A freely available public database, intended as a resource for researchers studying the immune response to SARS-CoV-2, is where the repertoires were released. Samples were obtained from the ongoing ImmuneRACE study (first 160 participants) and from 950 to 1,500 subjects provided by 6 global collaborators. The prospective study material was composed of cDNA or gDNA derived from T cells, B-cell-depleted T cells, or PBMCs. Subjects who had been exposed to COVID-19, were actively infected with it, or had recovered from it provided the deeply sampled blood TCRbeta repertoires that made up the dataset. What the work shows at the level of the full study, not this receptor alone: Clinical and demographic metadata were provided uncurated, with the amount varying by source and participant.

The CDR3 numbers 16 residues from cysteine through phenylalanine. Only CDR3 DNA remains: 48 bases, in frame from the first base. Per the germline V gene (reference sequence), SGHNT is the CDR1 and YYREEE is the CDR2. Relative to germline, V is missing 0 bases and J is missing 9 bases, with 8 bases of the junction outside any gene match. The chain uses TRBV5-4 and TRBJ1-6, with 8 central nucleotides matching TRBD1. The sequenced sample was peripheral blood. This receptor was obtained from a young man with acute or convalescent COVID-19. The DNA sequence is TGTGCCAGCAGCTTGGGTATCTCAGGGGGCGGTTCACCCCTCCACTTT. This sequence encodes CASSLGISGGGSPLHF.